This T cell receptor (beta chain) was observed in a study of beta chain features in type 1 diabetes. Expressed TCRB transcripts were sequenced because the entire RNA isolate underwent reverse transcription. Some clones are missing from TCRdb's copy, which holds only in-frame ones; the method was immunoSEQ multiplex PCR. Here the sample spans nearly 350,000 clones, 8% being singletons. With 8 bases removed from V and 3 bases from J, the gap between germline ends came to 8 bases. This CDR3 contains 12 residues. Germline V gene lookup returns CDR1 LNHDA and CDR2 SQIVND (reference sequence). This clone was found many times.

The source is a woman younger than 35 in good health. The sample comprised central memory CD4+ T cells from blood. The chain links TRBV19 to TRBJ1-3; tentative D call: TRBD1 (6 bases). Here the CDR3 DNA reads TGTGCCAGTGGGACATATGGAAACACCATATATTTT. Translating gives CASGTYGNTIYF.